This TCR beta chain appears in the sequencing data of a study of glioma-infiltrating T cells after dendritic cell vaccination (dated by TCRdb to about 2016). For the study in its entirety: A cohort of roughly 15 glioblastoma patients from Phase I and II dendritic cell vaccination trials was included, of whom 9 were newly diagnosed and 6 had recurrent disease. The vaccine consisted of monocyte-derived dendritic cells cultured approximately seven days with IL-4 and GM-CSF, then pulsed overnight with autologous tumor lysate. Survival after dendritic cell vaccination was correlated with TCR sequencing metrics such as TIL content and the overlap between tumor and blood repertoires. Autologous tumor lysate-pulsed dendritic cell vaccination was administered to the patients between the early 2000s and the early 2010s. Each patient was given three intradermal dendritic cell vaccine injections, spaced two weeks apart, in the arm below the axilla. Tumor-infiltrating lymphocyte content was quantified and tumor and blood repertoires were compared in dendritic cell-vaccinated glioblastoma patients by deep sequencing of TCR beta CDR3 regions. Here is what the overall study found, with its caveats: TCR clonality showed no direct relationship with survival, which suggests that a diverse polyclonal response may matter. The cohort was small and heterogeneous, and full blood and tumor sets were available for few patients, with initial-recurrent tumor pairs available for even fewer patients. Higher estimated pretreatment TIL content predicted longer time to progression and overall survival after dendritic cell vaccination. The TCR overlap response model with three groups was called speculative and said to need prospective validation.

Patients were selected for having adequate residual fresh-frozen tumor tissue and more than two years of available survival data. Although molecular status otherwise differed among the glioblastoma patients, no patient had an isocitrate dehydrogenase mutation. PBMC collection took place before vaccination, two weeks after the third vaccination, and at tumor progression if progression occurred. Genomic DNA was extracted with the Qiagen DNeasy Blood extraction Kit. The CDR3 contains 15 residues, cysteine and phenylalanine counted. The CDR3 DNA has 45 bases and is translated from base 1. The germline V gene provides CDR1 SNHLY and CDR2 FYNNEI. Trimming removed 1 base from V and 0 bases from J, leaving 7 bases between the germline ends. In regard to this clone: Its antigen is not yet known. Per-base qualities were not stored, and no clone one base away is much larger.

The immunoSEQ assay amplified TCRB CDR3 regions from roughly 2 micrograms of genomic DNA, or from all available DNA when less than that amount was available. The multiplex PCR relied on 60 forward primers for TCR V beta segments and 13 reverse primers for J beta segments. To estimate reads per starting template, synthetic control templates were spiked into each sample at limiting dilution. Reads of 87 bp were generated by sequencing on the Illumina HiSeq System. The authors processed their data as follows. To remove PCR and sequencing errors, closely related sequences were merged with a nearest neighbor algorithm. TCR overlap was defined as the percentage of unique tumor TCR beta sequences that were also present in the same patient's peripheral blood. Held by TCRdb, this immuneACCESS table contains in-frame sequences only and omits some clones. Under half of the omission traces to an unresolved V gene where checked; the cause of the rest is unknown. The DNA gave D and trimming, while V, J and clone size come from that table. The sample table shows fewer than 50,000 clones, and approximately 83% are seen once. The ten largest make up about 10% of the sample.

The chain is assembled from TRBV2 and TRBJ1-5; the D gene is not confidently resolved. This receptor was taken from a human donor with glioblastoma. The sample in question was blood, obtained before dendritic cell vaccination. The CDR3 corresponds to CASSEVSISNQPQHF. The bases are TGTGCCAGCAGTGAAGTCAGTATTAGCAATCAGCCCCAGCATTTT.